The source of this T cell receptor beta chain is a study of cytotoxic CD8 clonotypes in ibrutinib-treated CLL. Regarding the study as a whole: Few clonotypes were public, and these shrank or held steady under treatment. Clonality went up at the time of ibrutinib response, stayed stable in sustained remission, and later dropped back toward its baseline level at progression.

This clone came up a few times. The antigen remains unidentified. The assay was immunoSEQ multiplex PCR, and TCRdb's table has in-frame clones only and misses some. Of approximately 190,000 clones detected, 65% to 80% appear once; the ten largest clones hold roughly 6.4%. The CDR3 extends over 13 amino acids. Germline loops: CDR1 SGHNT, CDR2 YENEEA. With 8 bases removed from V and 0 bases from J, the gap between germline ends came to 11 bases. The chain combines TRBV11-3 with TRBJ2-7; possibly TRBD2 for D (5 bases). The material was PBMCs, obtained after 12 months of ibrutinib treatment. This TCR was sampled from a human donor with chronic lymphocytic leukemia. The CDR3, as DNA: TGTGCCAGCGGACTGATGAGCTCCTACGAGCAGTACTTC. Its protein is CASGLMSSYEQYF.